This is a list of T cell receptor beta chains from one sample in a study of cytomegalovirus exposure and HLA in healthy donors. The table came from immunoSEQ multiplex PCR; TCRdb's copy has only in-frame clones and leaves some out. This sample has 160,000 or so clones, with around 80% found just once. Specimen: PBMCs. These receptors all come from a woman between 40 and 55 years old in good health and CMV-seropositive. The CDR3 runs from the conserved cysteine through the conserved F or W. The D gene is left open where the match is weak. Part of the rows lack a size; the others show once, few, many or a class for expanded clones.

size: NA; V: TRBV28; J: TRBJ1-2; D: TRBD1; DNA: TGTGCCAGCAGACCAGGGGGCTCTGGTGGCTACACCTTC; CDR3: CASRPGGSGGYTF
size: NA; V: TRBV7-6; J: TRBJ2-5; D: TRBD2; DNA: TGTGCCAGCCGACGGGGGGGGGTACAAGAGACCCAGTACTTC; CDR3: CASRRGGVQETQYF
size: NA; V: TRBV18; J: TRBJ1-1; D: NA; DNA: TGTGCCAGCTCACCCAGCCACGCAGGGAACACTGAAGCTTTCTTT; CDR3: CASSPSHAGNTEAFF
size: few; V: TRBV2; J: TRBJ1-6; D: TRBD1; DNA: TGTGCCAGCAGTCAAATGGACAGGGGTGGTTCACCCCTCCACTTT; CDR3: CASSQMDRGGSPLHF
size: NA; V: TRBV10-3; J: TRBJ2-3; D: TRBD2; DNA: TGTGCCATCAGTGAGTCGTGGAGCGGGGGGGCAGATACGCAGTATTTT; CDR3: CAISESWSGGADTQYF
size: few; V: TRBV7-6; J: TRBJ1-3; D: TRBD1; DNA: TGTGCCAGCAGCTCAGCACTACCCGGGACAGGGGCTGGAAACACCATATATTTT; CDR3: CASSSALPGTGAGNTIYF
size: NA; V: TRBV5-1; J: TRBJ2-3; D: NA; DNA: TGCGCCAGCAGCTTGGGGGTCTTTGAGACCCCAGCGGATACGCAGTATTTT; CDR3: CASSLGVFETPADTQYF
size: NA; V: TRBV15; J: TRBJ1-5; D: NA; DNA: TGTGCCACCAGCAGAGTACAGGTCCTAGATAATCAGCCCCAGCATTTT; CDR3: CATSRVQVLDNQPQHF
size: NA; V: TRBV5-1; J: TRBJ1-2; D: NA; DNA: TGCGCCAGCAGCCGGACAGACAATGGCTACACCTTC; CDR3: CASSRTDNGYTF
size: NA; V: TRBV20-1; J: TRBJ1-1; D: NA; DNA: TGCAGTGCTAACAGTGAAGCTTTCTTT; CDR3: CSANSEAFF
size: NA; V: TRBV6-1; J: TRBJ1-1; D: NA; DNA: TGTGCCAGCAGTGTGGAGCAGAACACTGAAGCTTTCTTT; CDR3: CASSVEQNTEAFF
size: NA; V: TRBV6-5; J: TRBJ2-7; D: TRBD1; DNA: TGTGCCAGCAAAAGAGGGACAGGGAGCTCCTACGAGCAGTACTTC; CDR3: CASKRGTGSSYEQYF
size: few; V: TRBV9; J: TRBJ1-2; D: NA; DNA: TGTGCCAGCAGCGCAAACTATGGCTACACCTTC; CDR3: CASSANYGYTF
size: NA; V: TRBV7-3; J: TRBJ2-1; D: TRBD2; DNA: TGTGCCAGCAGCACCCTAGCGGGGGTTAACCATGAGCAGTTCTTC; CDR3: CASSTLAGVNHEQFF
size: NA; V: TRBV27; J: TRBJ2-1; D: NA; DNA: TGTGCCAGCAGCTCAGGGTCTGTAGAGCAGTTCTTC; CDR3: CASSSGSVEQFF
size: NA; V: TRBV7-8; J: TRBJ1-1; D: NA; DNA: TGTGCCAGCAGCTCCCGACAGGATCCGCTAGGAGCTTTCTTT; CDR3: CASSSRQDPLGAFF
size: few; V: TRBV9; J: TRBJ2-2; D: TRBD2; DNA: TGTGCCAGCAGCCCTCGTGCGGGGGGGTTGGGTAACACCGGGGAGCTGTTTTTT; CDR3: CASSPRAGGLGNTGELFF
size: NA; V: TRBV6-6; J: TRBJ2-7; D: TRBD1; DNA: TGTGCCAGCAGCCCCCGGGACAGCGCCTACGAGCAGTACTTC; CDR3: CASSPRDSAYEQYF
size: NA; V: TRBV5-1; J: TRBJ2-3; D: NA; DNA: TGCGCCAGCAGCACAGGACCGACCTACACAGATACGCAGTATTTT; CDR3: CASSTGPTYTDTQYF
size: once; V: TRBV19; J: TRBJ2-5; D: NA; DNA: TGTGCCAGTAGTATTAGAGGGTACCAAGAGACCCAGTACTTC; CDR3: CASSIRGYQETQYF
size: NA; V: TRBV7-9; J: TRBJ1-4; D: TRBD1; DNA: TGTGCCAGCAGCCCGGGACAGTCCAATGAAAAACTGTTTTTT; CDR3: CASSPGQSNEKLFF
size: NA; V: TRBV18; J: TRBJ1-1; D: TRBD1; DNA: TGTGCCAGCTCATGGGACAGGGCCACTGAAGCTTTCTTT; CDR3: CASSWDRATEAFF
size: NA; V: TRBV5-6; J: TRBJ1-1; D: TRBD1; DNA: TGTGCCAGCAGCCGGCGAGGCCGGGACAGGGGGTTTAACACTGAAGCTTTCTTT; CDR3: CASSRRGRDRGFNTEAFF